The 8 T cell receptor beta chains below were found in one sample sequenced in a study of vaccination and CD4 T cells after COVID-19. Cultured CD4+ T-cell DNA underwent Oncomine TCR Beta short-read sequencing. MiXCR was run by TCRdb on the PCR reads, yielding one entry per CDR3 protein. The sample includes 13,000 or so distinct CDR3 sequences, roughly 27% seen only once; the top ten take around 27%. Documented treatment: roughly nine-day PBMC culture with coronavirus spike peptide pools or control peptides (ViraFEST assay). These receptors' antigens are unknown. The sequencing here drew on CD4+ T cells from blood, cultured in vitro, taken before SARS-CoV-2 vaccination. These receptor sequences come from a human donor who received a COVID-19 vaccine.

This clonotype showed up just once. V is TRBV7-8 and J is TRBJ1-2, with D unresolved. V dropped 0 bases and J dropped 4 bases, with 12 bases sitting between them. CDR3 size: 15 residues. Per germline, CDR1 SGHVS and CDR2 FQNEAQ. CDR3 sequence: CASSLAGQVLYGYTF. CDR3 DNA sequence: TGTGCCAGCAGCTTAGCAGGCCAGGTGCTCTATGGCTACACCTTC.

This clonotype was observed once. V and J are TRBV12-3 or TRBV12-4 and TRBJ2-2; D could derive from TRBD1 or TRBD2 (5 bases each). The CDR3 spans 15 residues. V was shortened by 3 bases and J by 2 bases, with 10 bases between the two germline ends. The CDR3, as DNA: TGTGCCAGCAGTTTTGGGGGACCAAACACCGGGGAGCTGTTTTTT. Translation: CASSFGGPNTGELFF.

CDR3 in amino acids: CASSTRDRGYPNTGELFF. CDR3 nucleotide sequence: TGTGCCAGCAGCACCAGGGACAGGGGGTACCCGAACACCGGGGAGCTGTTTTTT. The gene calls are TRBV9 and TRBJ2-2; 11 bases are a match to TRBD1. Germline CDR1 is SGDLS and CDR2 is YYNGEE. The V gene end was trimmed by 4 bases and the J gene end by 0 bases; junction bases not matched to a gene: 8. The CDR3 consists of 18 residues.

This sequence joins TRBV20-1 and TRBJ1-2; D is ambiguous. Germline CDR1 and CDR2: DFQATT and SNEGSKA (reference sequence). There are 11 residues in the CDR3. The V and J ends lost 6 bases and 4 bases respectively, with 9 bases between them. The CDR3 DNA reads as TGCAGTGCCCGACAAGGCTATGGCTACACCTTC. This sequence encodes CSARQGYGYTF.

This clonotype showed up just once. The gene calls are TRBV10-2 and TRBJ2-7, with D unresolved. Germline CDR1 WSHSY, CDR2 SAAADI. This CDR3 has 13 amino acids. Trimming took off 7 bases at V and 0 bases at J, with 10 bases between the two ends. The CDR3 nucleotides read TGCGCCAGCACCGAGGAACACTCCTACGAGCAGTACTTC. Translating it yields CASTEEHSYEQYF.

V and J are TRBV10-3 and TRBJ1-2, with a weak D call TRBD1 (6 bases). CDR1 is ENHRY and CDR2 is SYGVKD in the germline V gene. The CDR3 loop spans 13 amino acids. The germline V and J ends were trimmed by 4 bases and 5 bases, with 11 bases remaining between them. The CDR3 region is CAISVSQGYGYTF. The CDR3 bases are TGTGCCATCAGTGTGTCCCAGGGGTATGGCTACACCTTC.

This chain links TRBV19 with TRBJ2-1; 10 nucleotides align to TRBD1. This CDR3 is 14 amino acids long. J was trimmed by 8 bases and V by 3 bases; bases with no gene match: 4. Per germline, CDR1 LNHDA and CDR2 SQIVND (reference sequence). Here the CDR3 reads CASSMGQGRDEQFF. The CDR3, as DNA: TGTGCCAGTAGTATGGGACAGGGGAGGGATGAGCAGTTCTTC. Supplemented by reference TRBV19 and TRBJ2-1, the full variable domain reads DGGITQSPKYLFRKEGQNVTLSCEQNLNHDAMYWYRQDPGQGLRLIYYSQIVNDFQKGDIAEGYSVSREKKESFPLTVTSAQKNPTAFYLCASSMGQGRDEQFFGPGTRLTVL.

The chain employs TRBV5-1 and TRBJ2-2, with 9 nucleotides matching TRBD2. Germline V lookup: CDR1 SGHRS, CDR2 YFSETQ. V shed 2 bases and J 2 bases; nucleotides not matched to a gene: 4. The CDR3 runs 16 residues. The CDR3 sequence: CASSLAGGYNTGELFF. Written as DNA, the CDR3 is TGCGCCAGCAGCTTAGCGGGGGGCTATAACACCGGGGAGCTGTTTTTT.